These 31 T cell receptor beta chains came from one sample sequenced in a study of OX40 agonist ivuxolimab in advanced cancers. The library came from the immunoSEQ multiplex PCR assay. TCRdb obtained this table from immuneACCESS and retained in-frame rearrangements with V and J assigned. These tables miss some clones; where compared with another copy, unresolved V genes account for less than half of the shortfall, and the remainder is unexplained. The sample records tens of thousands of clones, 85% of which are singletons. 0.83% of the sample belongs to the ten largest clones. The material sequenced was CD4+ or CD8+ T cells sorted from blood, taken in a trial of the OX40 agonist ivuxolimab. The receptors were sampled from an adult with an advanced solid tumor such as melanoma, head and neck, liver or kidney cancer.

V and J are TRBV21-1 and TRBJ2-5; whether TRBD2, the table's D call, matches the DNA was not checked. TRBV21-1 is a documented pseudogene. The CDR3 is made up of 17 amino acids. CDR3 sequence reads: CASSNSGGETSQETQYF. CDR3 in DNA: TGTGCCAGCAGCAATTCGGGGGGGGAGACGAGCCAAGAGACCCAGTACTTC.

V gene TRBV6-4 combines with J gene TRBJ1-1, with unresolved D. CDR1 and CDR2 from the germline V gene are MRHNA and SNTAGT. Trimming stripped 6 bases from V and 5 bases from J, with 16 bases between. The length of the CDR3 is 14 residues. CDR3 nucleotides: TGTGCCAGCAGCCTAAGTGGAGGCGGGACTGAAGCTTTCTTT. Protein sequence: CASSLSGGGTEAFF.

The rearrangement joins TRBV28 to TRBJ1-1; TRBD1 matches 7 bases. From germline, CDR1 is MDHEN and CDR2 SYDVKM. The trim removed 5 bases at V and 3 bases at J, leaving 12 bases unmatched. This CDR3 is 16 amino acids long. The CDR3 bases are TGTGCCAGCAGTCCCGGAGGGGGCGTCAGGCACACTGAAGCTTTCTTT. Amino acids: CASSPGGGVRHTEAFF.

This clone is judged medium-sized. The V call is TRBV10-3, the J call TRBJ1-2; no clear D gene. The CDR3 extends over 12 amino acids. Germline CDR1 and CDR2: ENHRY and SYGVKD. V was shortened by 2 bases and J by 9 bases, with 10 bases between the two germline ends. CDR3 sequence (DNA): TGTGCCATCAGTGAGCTGGGTCGGAGCTACACCTTC. Its protein product is CAISELGRSYTF.

The J gene is TRBJ1-2, the V gene TRBV5-8, with 7 bases that match TRBD1. CDR1 and CDR2 (germline): SGHTS, YDEGEE. V shed 2 bases and J 7 bases; nucleotides not matched to a gene: 8. CDR3 size: 14 residues. This CDR3 is CASSFAGQMSGYTF. CDR3 bases: TGTGCCAGCAGCTTTGCGGGACAGATGAGTGGCTACACCTTC.

The V gene is TRBV7-3, the J gene TRBJ2-1; 8 bases match TRBD2. After removal of 5 bases from V and 4 bases from J, the junction contained 7 bases not matched to a gene. Germline values: CDR1 SGHTA, CDR2 FQGTGA. This CDR3 is 15 amino acids long. The CDR3 spells CASSLSGSVYNEQFF. The CDR3, as DNA: TGTGCCAGCAGCCTAAGCGGGAGTGTGTACAATGAGCAGTTCTTC.

The chain is built from TRBV21-1 and TRBJ2-1. TRBV21-1 is a listed pseudogene. CDR3 size: 16 residues. CDR3 coding DNA: TGTGCCAGCAGCAAAAGCTTTACACGGCTTTACAATGAGCAGTTCTTC. This encodes CASSKSFTRLYNEQFF.

The chain carries TRBV6-5 and TRBJ1-1, with TRBD1 matching 8 bases. Unmatched junction bases numbered 1, after V lost 0 bases and J lost 4 bases. The CDR3 totals 14 residues. Germline loops: CDR1 MNHEY, CDR2 SVGAGI. The CDR3: CASSYSTGGTEAFF. DNA of the CDR3: TGTGCCAGCAGTTACTCAACAGGGGGCACTGAAGCTTTCTTT.

This clone was counted only a few times. The rearrangement uses TRBV2 and TRBJ1-2; 7 nucleotides line up with TRBD1. CDR1 and CDR2 from the germline V gene are SNHLY and FYNNEI. The CDR3 runs to 13 residues. Germline trimming cut 6 bases from V and 6 bases from J; bases unmatched to any gene: 7. The CDR3 region has the DNA TGTGCCAGCAGCCGACAGGGTGTGGATGGCTACACCTTC. It translates to CASSRQGVDGYTF.

In this sample, this clone turned up once. The V and J genes are TRBV5-1 and TRBJ2-3, with 13 nucleotides matching TRBD2. Germline assignment: CDR1 SGHRS and CDR2 YFSETQ. Trimming took 4 bases from V and 1 from J; bases not matched to a gene: 15. The CDR3 consists of 20 residues. In DNA form, the CDR3 reads TGCGCCAGCAGCCCATGGACTAGCGGGGGCGGGCGGGCTCGCACAGATACGCAGTATTTT. It translates to CASSPWTSGGGRARTDTQYF.

V usage is TRBV10-2 and J usage is TRBJ2-5; TRBD2 agrees at 13 bases. V lost 3 bases, J lost 5 bases, and 3 bases stayed unmatched. This CDR3 is built from 15 residues. Germline V gene lookup returns CDR1 WSHSY and CDR2 SAAADI. In DNA form, the CDR3 reads TGCGCCAGCAGTGAACTAGCGGGAGGGACCGAGACCCAGTACTTC. The encoded protein is CASSELAGGTETQYF.

This rearrangement joins TRBV10-3 to TRBJ2-7, with D tentatively TRBD1 (6 bases). The V gene's germline CDR1 is ENHRY and CDR2 SYGVKD. Trimming took off 10 bases at V and 5 bases at J, with 18 bases between the two ends. The CDR3 is made up of 13 amino acids. CDR3 region: CATGGQFPDEQYF. The CDR3 DNA follows: TGTGCCACCGGCGGACAGTTTCCCGACGAGCAGTACTTC.

The chain is built from TRBV7-6 and TRBJ1-6; no firm D call. Trimming cost V 1 base and J 0 bases, with 7 bases left between them. This CDR3 comprises 16 residues. The germline V gene encodes CDR1 SGHVS and CDR2 FNYEAQ. Here the CDR3 reads CASSLGPSSYNSPLHF. CDR3 nucleotides: TGTGCCAGCAGCTTAGGGCCCAGCTCCTATAATTCACCCCTCCACTTT.

V and J are TRBV7-9 and TRBJ2-3, with D unresolved. This CDR3 is built from 15 residues. V dropped 3 bases and J dropped 7 bases, with 17 bases sitting between them. Germline assignment: CDR1 SEHNR and CDR2 FQNEAQ (reference sequence). CDR3 in DNA: TGTGCCAGCAGCTTTTTAGGGCTACAGATGAATACGCAGTATTTT. Protein: CASSFLGLQMNTQYF.

The chain links TRBV10-2 to TRBJ1-2, with unresolved D. V was shortened by 3 bases and J by 3 bases, with 11 bases between the two germline ends. The CDR3 has 14 residues. The V gene's germline CDR1 is WSHSY and CDR2 SAAADI. CDR3 region: CASSDAGSYYGYTF. In DNA, the CDR3 is TGCGCCAGCAGTGATGCCGGGAGTTACTATGGCTACACCTTC.

The rearrangement uses TRBV7-7 and TRBJ2-5; 7 positions match TRBD2. Germline V gene sequence: CDR1 SSHAT, CDR2 FNYEAQ (reference sequence). Germline trimming cut 1 base from V and 1 base from J; bases unmatched to any gene: 6. The CDR3 runs to 16 residues. The DNA of the CDR3 is TGTGCCAGCAGCTTAGGAGGGTCGGGGGGCCAAGAGACCCAGTACTTC. Translation gives CASSLGGSGGQETQYF.

The rearrangement links TRBV5-1 to TRBJ2-1; 7 nucleotides line up with TRBD1. J gave up 4 bases and V 4 bases, and 2 bases lay outside the gene matches. CDR1 and CDR2 (germline): SGHRS, YFSETQ. The length of the CDR3 is 13 residues. In DNA form, the CDR3 reads TGCGCCAGCAGCCGGGGACAGTACAATGAGCAGTTCTTC. This gives the protein CASSRGQYNEQFF.

V and J are TRBV30 and TRBJ1-6; TRBD1 matches at 8 bases. Germline trimming cut 2 bases from V and 7 bases from J; bases unmatched to any gene: 4. The CDR3 loop spans 14 amino acids. Germline V gene lookup returns CDR1 GTSNPN and CDR2 SVGIG (reference sequence). CDR3 bases: TGTGCCTGGAGTATACAGGGGGAAAATTCACCCCTCCACTTT. Residues: CAWSIQGENSPLHF.

This chain uses TRBV19 with TRBJ2-5; 12 nucleotides match TRBD1. The DNA matches TRBJ2-7 better at its end, which makes the J call doubtful. The CDR3 contains 15 residues. Germline V gene sequence: CDR1 LNHDA, CDR2 SQIVND (reference sequence). The DNA for the CDR3 is TGTGCCAGTAGTACGGGACAGGGGGCGATCTACGAGCAGTACTTC. This translates into CASSTGQGAIYEQYF.

V usage is TRBV6-5 and J usage is TRBJ2-7; 11 bases fit TRBD1. The junction had 5 bases not matched to a gene; V was cut back by 0 bases and J by 4 bases. Germline V CDR1 and CDR2: MNHEY, SVGAGI. This CDR3 region has 16 residues. The DNA of the CDR3 is TGTGCCAGCAGTTACTCGACCGGGACAGGGGGTTACGAGCAGTACTTC. Translating it yields CASSYSTGTGGYEQYF.

This rearrangement joins TRBV4-2 to TRBJ1-4; D not certain. The CDR3 covers 14 residues. Germline V gene lookup returns CDR1 LGHNA and CDR2 YNFKEQ. Trimming shortened V by 7 bases and J by 3 bases, and 12 bases separated the two germline ends. The CDR3 nucleotides are TGTGCCAGCACCCGGGCCTTTGCTAATGAAAAACTGTTTTTT. This codes for CASTRAFANEKLFF.

This chain uses TRBV11-1 with TRBJ2-1, with D possibly being TRBD2 (6 bases). Trimming cost V 3 bases and J 10 bases, with 10 bases left between them. This CDR3 has 12 residues. CDR1 is SGHAT and CDR2 is FQDESV in the germline V gene (reference sequence). CDR3 DNA sequence: TGTGCCAGCAGCTTGGACTACAGGGAGCAGTTCTTC. As protein: CASSLDYREQFF.

As regards this clone: Additional DNA sequences in this sample encode the identical CDR3. V and J are TRBV5-4 and TRBJ2-5; TRBD2 matches 7 bases. After removal of 2 bases from V and 1 base from J, the junction contained 2 bases not matched to a gene. This CDR3 has 14 residues. From germline, CDR1 is SGHNT and CDR2 YYREEE (reference sequence). CDR3 loop: CASSFSGSQETQYF. The CDR3 coding sequence is TGTGCCAGCAGCTTTAGCGGGTCCCAAGAGACCCAGTACTTC. Full variable domain (outside the CDR3, taken from reference TRBV5-4 and TRBJ2-5): ETGVTQSPTHLIKTRGQQVTLRCSSQSGHNTVSWYQQALGQGPQFIFQYYREEENGRGNFPPRFSGLQFPNYSSELNVNALELDDSALYLCASSFSGSQETQYFGPGTRLLVL.

The chain uses TRBV4-1 and TRBJ1-5; TRBD1 might be the D (6 bases). V shed 2 bases and J shed 0 bases, with 14 bases lying between them. CDR1 is MGHRA, CDR2 YSYEKL, per germline. This CDR3 has 17 residues. The CDR3 nucleotides read TGCGCCAGCAGCCAATCGGGGGCAGGGGTTAGCAATCAGCCCCAGCATTTT. This encodes CASSQSGAGVSNQPQHF.

This chain links TRBV5-4 with TRBJ2-5; 10 bases are a match to TRBD2. With 6 bases clipped from V and 5 bases from J, the junction kept 13 bases outside the gene matches. Germline lookup yields CDR1 SGHNT and CDR2 YYREEE (reference sequence). This CDR3 spans 16 amino acids. CDR3 residues: CASTPGSGGARETQYF. CDR3 DNA sequence: TGTGCCAGCACCCCCGGAAGCGGGGGGGCCAGGGAGACCCAGTACTTC.

The chain couples TRBV11-2 to TRBJ1-1; D possibly corresponds to TRBD1 (5 bases). The germline V gene has CDR1 SGHAT and CDR2 FQNNGV. This CDR3 spans 16 amino acids. Trimming shortened V by 1 base and J by 1 base, and 13 bases separated the two germline ends. The DNA for the CDR3 is TGTGCCAGCAGCTTAGTCTGGGACTTTCCGAACACTGAAGCTTTCTTT. Encoded protein: CASSLVWDFPNTEAFF.

The rearrangement uses TRBV11-2 and TRBJ1-1; D uncertain. The CDR3 is made up of 15 amino acids. V dropped 4 bases and J dropped 2 bases, with 14 bases sitting between them. The V gene's germline CDR1 is SGHAT and CDR2 FQNNGV. CDR3 bases: TGTGCCAGCAGCTCTAGCAAAGGTGGCAACACTGAAGCTTTCTTT. This translates into CASSSSKGGNTEAFF.

This chain connects TRBV18 to TRBJ1-3; D possibly corresponds to TRBD1 (6 bases). The germline CDR1 and CDR2 sequences are KGHSH and LQKENI. The CDR3 covers 15 residues. V dropped 6 bases and J dropped 3 bases, with 15 bases sitting between them. CDR3 sequence (DNA): TGTGCCAGCTCCCGGAGTCAGGGGAATGGAAACACCATATATTTT. Translation gives CASSRSQGNGNTIYF. Combining the CDR3 with reference TRBV18 and TRBJ1-3 gives the whole variable domain NAGVMQNPRHLVRRRGQEARLRCSPMKGHSHVYWYRQLPEEGLKFMVYLQKENIIDESGMPKERFSAEFPKEGPSILRIQQVVRGDSAAYFCASSRSQGNGNTIYFGEGSWLTVV.

V is TRBV7-2 and J is TRBJ2-7; D might be TRBD2 (6 bases). V lost 5 bases and J lost 4, with 15 bases in between. CDR1 SGHTA and CDR2 FQGNSA come from the germline V gene. The length of the CDR3 is 14 residues. Written as DNA, the CDR3 is TGTGCCAGCAGCCCCGGTAGGGAGGTGTACGAGCAGTACTTC. Encoded protein: CASSPGREVYEQYF. The whole variable domain, remainder taken from reference TRBV7-2 and TRBJ2-7, is GAGVSQSPSNKVTEKGKDVELRCDPISGHTALYWYRQSLGQGLEFLIYFQGNSAPDKSGLPSDRFSAERTGGSVSTLTIQRTQQEDSAVYLCASSPGREVYEQYFGPGTRLTVT.

The chain combines TRBV4-1 with TRBJ2-3, with a possible D match to TRBD2 (5 bases). Germline lookup yields CDR1 MGHRA and CDR2 YSYEKL. The CDR3 runs 13 residues. Trimming took off 4 bases at V and 5 bases at J, with 10 bases between the two ends. The CDR3 reads CASSLLGGDTQYF. The DNA for the CDR3 is TGCGCCAGCAGCCTCTTAGGAGGAGATACGCAGTATTTT.

The genes are TRBV7-3 and TRBJ2-7; tentatively, D is TRBD1 (5 bases). V lost 2 bases to trimming and J lost 3 bases, with 14 bases between them. In germline, CDR1 is SGHTA, CDR2 FQGTGA. The CDR3 contains 15 residues. The CDR3 DNA reads as TGTGCCAGCAGCTTATCAGGGCAAGGGTTCTACGAGCAGTACTTC. Residues: CASSLSGQGFYEQYF.